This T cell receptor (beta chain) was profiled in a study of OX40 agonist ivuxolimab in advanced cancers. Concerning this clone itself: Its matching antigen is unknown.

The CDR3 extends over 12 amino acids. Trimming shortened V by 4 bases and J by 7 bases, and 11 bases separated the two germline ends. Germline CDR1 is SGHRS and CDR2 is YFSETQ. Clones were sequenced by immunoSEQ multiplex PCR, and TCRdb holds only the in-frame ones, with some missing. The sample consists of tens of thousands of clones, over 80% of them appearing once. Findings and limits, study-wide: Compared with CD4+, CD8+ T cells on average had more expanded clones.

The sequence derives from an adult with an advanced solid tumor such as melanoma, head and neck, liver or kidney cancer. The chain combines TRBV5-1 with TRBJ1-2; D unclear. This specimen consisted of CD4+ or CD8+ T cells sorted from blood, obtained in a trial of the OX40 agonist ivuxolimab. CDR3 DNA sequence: TGCGCCAGCAGCCTTAACGTGGGTGGCTACACCTTC. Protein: CASSLNVGGYTF.